This passage covers 27 T cell receptor beta chains from one sample sequenced in a study of molecular identifiers for immune sequencing clone quantification. TCRdb processed the PCR reads anew with MiXCR; each CDR3 protein has one entry. This sample has 490,000 or so distinct CDR3 sequences, with about a fifth found just once. Sequenced input: naive CD8+ T cells from blood, with Jurkat cell RNA spiked in. The sample's subset: FACS-sorted CD8+CD4-CCR7+CD45RA+ naive T cells. The receptor set was obtained from a human donor in good health. Some libraries in this study had Jurkat cell RNA spiked in.

This clonotype was seen a few times. The rearrangement uses TRBV13 and TRBJ2-5, with D possibly being TRBD1 (6 bases). Germline CDR1 PRHDT, CDR2 FYEKMQ (reference sequence). The length of the CDR3 is 14 residues. Trimming shortened V by 0 bases and J by 5 bases, and 10 bases separated the two germline ends. The CDR3 spells CASSLGQGMETQYF. CDR3 nucleotide sequence: TGTGCCAGCAGCTTAGGACAGGGCATGGAGACCCAGTACTTC.

This clonotype showed up many times. The rearrangement links TRBV7-2 to TRBJ2-7; 14 bases map to TRBD2. The J segment lost 2 bases and the V segment lost 4 bases, leaving 1 base of the junction unmatched. Germline CDR1 and CDR2: SGHTA and FQGNSA. The CDR3 totals 15 residues. The CDR3 DNA sequence: TGTGCCAGCAGCTCGACTAGCGGGGGGGCCTACGAGCAGTACTTC. Translation: CASSSTSGGAYEQYF. Full variable domain (outside the CDR3, taken from reference TRBV7-2 and TRBJ2-7): GAGVSQSPSNKVTEKGKDVELRCDPISGHTALYWYRQSLGQGLEFLIYFQGNSAPDKSGLPSDRFSAERTGGSVSTLTIQRTQQEDSAVYLCASSSTSGGAYEQYFGPGTRLTVT.

This chain uses TRBV19 with TRBJ2-3; 7 bases line up with TRBD1. The CDR3 consists of 18 residues. Germline lookup yields CDR1 LNHDA and CDR2 SQIVND (reference sequence). Germline trimming cut 2 bases from V and 0 bases from J; bases unmatched to any gene: 11. CDR3 nucleotide sequence: TGTGCCAGTAGTATAAAACAGGGGTTTTCTATTAGCACAGATACGCAGTATTTT. Translating it yields CASSIKQGFSISTDTQYF.

This clonotype has ten or more counts. The chain carries TRBV7-6 and TRBJ2-3; a possible D gene is TRBD1 (6 bases). The CDR3 sequence is 15 residues long. The V gene's germline CDR1 is SGHVS and CDR2 FNYEAQ. Trimming removed 5 bases from V and 6 bases from J, with 18 bases in between. The CDR3, as DNA: TGTGCCAGCAGCGAAGGGACACAACTCAGTGATACGCAGTATTTT. This gives the protein CASSEGTQLSDTQYF.

This clonotype was detected many times. The chain couples TRBV29-1 to TRBJ2-7; 8 bases map to TRBD1. CDR1 and CDR2 (germline): SQVTM, ANQGSEA. This CDR3 contains 13 residues. The V and J ends lost 7 bases and 3 bases, in that order; junction bases with no gene match: 8. The CDR3 here is CSAQGQEDYEQYF. DNA of the CDR3: TGCAGCGCCCAGGGACAGGAAGACTACGAGCAGTACTTC.

This clonotype was seen at least ten times. The V and J genes are TRBV7-2 and TRBJ2-3; 7 positions match TRBD2. Germline values: CDR1 SGHTA, CDR2 FQGNSA. This CDR3 contains 16 residues. The trim removed 1 base at V and 0 bases at J, leaving 4 bases unmatched. The CDR3 coding sequence is TGTGCCAGCAGCTTAGTGGGGGGGACTAGCACAGATACGCAGTATTTT. Translation: CASSLVGGTSTDTQYF. Full variable domain (rest looked up from reference TRBV7-2 and TRBJ2-3): GAGVSQSPSNKVTEKGKDVELRCDPISGHTALYWYRQSLGQGLEFLIYFQGNSAPDKSGLPSDRFSAERTGGSVSTLTIQRTQQEDSAVYLCASSLVGGTSTDTQYFGPGTRLTVL.

This clonotype was observed at least ten times. J is TRBJ2-3 and V is TRBV9, with TRBD2 as a possible D gene (7 bases). CDR1 and CDR2 from the germline V gene are SGDLS and YYNGEE. Trimming left V 2 bases short and J 4 bases short, with 11 bases between. The CDR3 is 14 residues long. The CDR3 is CASSVGGAPDTQYF. The CDR3 bases are TGTGCCAGCAGCGTTGGGGGGGCCCCAGATACGCAGTATTTT. Using reference TRBV9 and TRBJ2-3 for the parts outside the CDR3, the full variable domain is DSGVTQTPKHLITATGQRVTLRCSPRSGDLSVYWYQQSLDQGLQFLIQYYNGEERAKGNILERFSAQQFPDLHSELNLSSLELGDSALYFCASSVGGAPDTQYFGPGTRLTVL.

This clonotype appeared many times. V is TRBV6-5 and J is TRBJ2-5; tentative D call: TRBD1 (5 bases). Trimming pared 5 bases from V and 1 base from J, leaving 17 bases between. The V gene's germline CDR1 is MNHEY and CDR2 SVGAGI. The CDR3 is 16 amino acids. The CDR3 bases are TGTGCCAGCAGTGGTCCGACGGACAACCGCCAAGAGACCCAGTACTTC. It codes for CASSGPTDNRQETQYF.

This clonotype was seen a handful of times. The chain recombines TRBV27 with TRBJ1-1, with TRBD1 matching 9 bases. CDR3 length: 16 amino acids. V dropped 3 bases and J dropped 3; count of bases not matched to a gene: 8. Per germline, CDR1 MNHEY and CDR2 SMNVEV (reference sequence). The CDR3, as DNA: TGTGCCAGCAGTTTGCAGGGACAGGGCTTTCACACTGAAGCTTTCTTT. Translated, it gives CASSLQGQGFHTEAFF.

This chain joins TRBV7-9 and TRBJ2-2; 10 bases fit TRBD2. Germline V gene sequence: CDR1 SEHNR, CDR2 FQNEAQ (reference sequence). This CDR3 spans 16 amino acids. V lost 5 bases, J lost 0 bases, and 3 bases stayed unmatched. CDR3 sequence reads: CASSPGLAANTGELFF. CDR3 in DNA: TGTGCCAGCAGCCCAGGACTAGCGGCGAACACCGGGGAGCTGTTTTTT.

This clonotype has at least ten counts. J is TRBJ2-3 and V is TRBV29-1; D is possibly TRBD2 (5 bases). This CDR3 contains 15 residues. V lost 4 bases and J 4 bases, leaving 18 bases between the germline ends. Germline V lookup: CDR1 SQVTM, CDR2 ANQGSEA. DNA for the CDR3: TGCAGCGTTGCCACACCTAAGCAACTAGCAGATACGCAGTATTTT. It is translated as CSVATPKQLADTQYF.

This clonotype was seen repeatedly, ten times or more. The J gene is TRBJ1-1, the V gene TRBV28; D unresolved. The CDR3 is 16 residues long. In germline, CDR1 is MDHEN, CDR2 SYDVKM. Trimming took off 5 bases at V and 0 bases at J, with 16 bases between the two ends. The CDR3 spells CASSLIGARLNTEAFF. The CDR3 DNA sequence: TGTGCCAGCAGTCTTATTGGTGCGAGGTTGAACACTGAAGCTTTCTTT. Full variable domain (missing parts from reference TRBV28 and TRBJ1-1): DVKVTQSSRYLVKRTGEKVFLECVQDMDHENMFWYRQDPGLGLRLIYFSYDVKMKEKGDIPEGYSVSREKKERFSLILESASTNQTSMYLCASSLIGARLNTEAFFGQGTRLTVV.

This clonotype was counted a few times. This chain uses TRBV12-3 or TRBV12-4 with TRBJ2-7; TRBD2 is a possible D gene (5 bases). CDR3 length: 12 amino acids. Deletions cut 8 bases from V and 3 bases from J, with 11 bases between. CDR3 loop: CASGTGNYEQYF. In nucleotides, the CDR3 is TGTGCCAGCGGTACGGGGAACTACGAGCAGTACTTC.

Points on this clonotype: At one end the junction does not follow the germline gene, possibly because of a read error. The genes are TRBV3-1 and TRBJ2-2; D is unresolved. Germline V gene lookup returns CDR1 LGHDT and CDR2 YNNKEL (reference sequence). The CDR3 spans 16 residues. In DNA form, the CDR3 reads TGTCCCAGCAGCCAAGCTGGTCTCGCGAACACCGGGGAGCTGTTTTTT. This translates into CPSSQAGLANTGELFF. Drawing the rest from reference TRBV3-1 and TRBJ2-2, the complete variable domain is DTAVSQTPKYLVTQMGNDKSIKCEQNLGHDTMYWYKQDSKKFLKIMFSYNNKELIINETVPNRFSPKSPDKAHLNLHINSLELGDSAVYFCPSSQAGLANTGELFFGEGSRLTVL.

This sequence joins TRBV7-7 and TRBJ2-5, with 10 bases lining up with TRBD2. The CDR3 is 16 residues long. J lost 5 bases, V lost 5 bases, and 11 bases had no gene match. Germline lookup yields CDR1 SSHAT and CDR2 FNYEAQ (reference sequence). In DNA form, the CDR3 reads TGTGCCAGCAGCCCCGGGAAAGCGGGGGGGCTGGAGACCCAGTACTTC. It is translated as CASSPGKAGGLETQYF.

This clonotype turned up a few times. The CDR3 region has the DNA TGTGCCAGCAGTTTAGGACAGGGAGGGGCCTACGAGCAGTACTTC. This sequence encodes CASSLGQGGAYEQYF. The chain recombines TRBV27 with TRBJ2-7; perhaps TRBD1 as D (8 bases). Germline V gene sequence: CDR1 MNHEY, CDR2 SMNVEV (reference sequence). V was cut by 2 bases and J by 2 bases, with 13 bases left in between. The CDR3 spans 15 residues.

Turning to this clonotype: A clone one base away is much larger, so this may be a read error. A read error is likely, as this CDR3 ends without the conserved phenylalanine or tryptophan. The chain recombines TRBV28 with TRBJ2-7; weak D call: TRBD1 (5 bases). V gave up 7 bases and J gave up 2 bases, with 12 bases separating them. The germline CDR1 and CDR2 sequences are MDHEN and SYDVKM. This CDR3 contains 13 residues. The CDR3 nucleotides read TGTGCCAGCAACGTAGGCAGGGCCTACGAGCAGTACTAC. It specifies CASNVGRAYEQYY.

This clonotype was recorded a few times. The chain is built from TRBV6-2 or TRBV6-3 and TRBJ2-1, with unresolved D. This CDR3 is 14 amino acids long. With 6 bases removed from V and 5 bases from J, the gap between germline ends came to 14 bases. Looked up from germline, CDR1 is MNHEY and CDR2 is SVGEGT. In DNA form, the CDR3 reads TGTGCCAGCAGCCCGATCACCCTCGACAATGAGCAGTTCTTC. As protein: CASSPITLDNEQFF.

CDR3 DNA: TGTGCCAGCAGCTTTTCAGGTCCTACCTACGAGCAGTACTTC. Its protein product is CASSFSGPTYEQYF. The chain joins TRBV7-2 to TRBJ2-7; no clear D. CDR1 is SGHTA and CDR2 is FQGNSA in the germline V gene. Trimming took off 3 bases at V and 2 bases at J, with 11 bases between the two ends. This CDR3 contains 14 residues.

This chain uses TRBV7-2 with TRBJ2-3; TRBD2 matches at 7 bases. Unmatched junction bases numbered 3, after V lost 1 base and J lost 8 bases. Germline V gene data show CDR1 as SGHTA and CDR2 as FQGNSA. The CDR3 consists of 13 residues. CDR3 residues: CASSLVTGGTQYF. CDR3 coding DNA: TGTGCCAGCAGCTTAGTTACGGGAGGTACGCAGTATTTT. Full variable domain (outside the CDR3, taken from reference TRBV7-2 and TRBJ2-3): GAGVSQSPSNKVTEKGKDVELRCDPISGHTALYWYRQSLGQGLEFLIYFQGNSAPDKSGLPSDRFSAERTGGSVSTLTIQRTQQEDSAVYLCASSLVTGGTQYFGPGTRLTVL.

This clonotype was detected only a few times. Germline and junction disagree at one end, which may indicate a read error. This chain links TRBV6-5 with TRBJ1-5; the D gene is possibly TRBD1 (5 bases). From germline, CDR1 is MNHEY and CDR2 SVGAGI. This CDR3 is 16 amino acids long. The CDR3 DNA reads TGTGCCGGCAGTCCCCGATGGGACCGGGGGAATCAGCCCCAGCATTTT. Encoded protein: CAGSPRWDRGNQPQHF.

This chain links TRBV4-1 with TRBJ1-1; the D gene is possibly TRBD1 (5 bases). Trimming pared 6 bases from V and 0 bases from J, leaving 11 bases between. The CDR3 extends over 14 amino acids. Germline assignment: CDR1 MGHRA and CDR2 YSYEKL. The CDR3 nucleotides are TGCGCCAGCAGTCTCAGGGCCATGAACACTGAAGCTTTCTTT. Residues: CASSLRAMNTEAFF.

V is TRBV20-1 and J is TRBJ2-3; possibly TRBD2 for D (6 bases). The CDR3 contains 20 residues. Germline CDR1 is DFQATT and CDR2 is SNEGSKA (reference sequence). V was trimmed by 0 bases and J by 3 bases, leaving 28 bases between them. In DNA form, the CDR3 reads TGCAGTGCTAGAGACGCGGGAAGAGGACCGACCCGACATGGGACAGATACGCAGTATTTT. It is translated as CSARDAGRGPTRHGTDTQYF.

The chain has TRBV12-3 or TRBV12-4 and TRBJ2-2; D is unresolved. The germline V and J ends were trimmed by 5 bases and 4 bases, with 14 bases remaining between them. This CDR3 is 15 amino acids long. CDR3 DNA: TGTGCCAGCAGTCCTCTACAAGGTTTCACCGGGGAGCTGTTTTTT. Translating it yields CASSPLQGFTGELFF.

This chain joins TRBV10-3 and TRBJ2-7, with 10 bases matching TRBD2. The length of the CDR3 is 18 residues. J was trimmed by 3 bases and V by 0 bases; bases with no gene match: 11. Germline V gene sequence: CDR1 ENHRY, CDR2 SYGVKD. The CDR3 sequence is CAISESYTLAGALYEQYF. The CDR3 region has the DNA TGTGCCATCAGTGAGTCGTATACTCTAGCGGGGGCCCTCTACGAGCAGTACTTC.

This clonotype was seen ten or more times. The chain links TRBV6-5 to TRBJ1-1, with TRBD1 matching over 9 bases. This CDR3 region has 17 residues. In germline, CDR1 is MNHEY, CDR2 SVGAGI. Trimming removed 0 bases from V and 4 bases from J; junction bases left unmatched: 9. This chain's CDR3 is CASSYSLGTGWPTEAFF. Written as DNA, the CDR3 is TGTGCCAGCAGTTACTCGCTCGGGACAGGGTGGCCCACTGAAGCTTTCTTT.

This clonotype has at least ten counts. This chain uses TRBV6-2 or TRBV6-3 with TRBJ1-5; D is uncertain. CDR1 and CDR2 from the germline V gene are MNHEY and SVGEGT. V lost 8 bases and J 0 bases, leaving 11 bases between the germline ends. The CDR3 loop spans 14 amino acids. CDR3: CASCFGDSNQPQHF. The CDR3 DNA reads as TGTGCCAGCTGCTTCGGGGATAGCAATCAGCCCCAGCATTTT.